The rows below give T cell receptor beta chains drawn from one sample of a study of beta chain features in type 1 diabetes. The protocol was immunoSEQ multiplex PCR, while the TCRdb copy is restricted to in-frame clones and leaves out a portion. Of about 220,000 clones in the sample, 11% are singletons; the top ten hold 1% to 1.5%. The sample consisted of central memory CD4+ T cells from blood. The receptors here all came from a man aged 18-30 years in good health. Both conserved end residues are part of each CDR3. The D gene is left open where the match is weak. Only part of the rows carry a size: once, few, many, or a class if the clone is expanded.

CDR3aa: CASSPRAAREFDEQFF; CDR3nt: TGTGCCAGCTCACCACGAGCCGCCAGGGAGTTCGATGAGCAGTTCTTC; len: 16; j_gene: TRBJ2-1; abundance: -; d_gene: -; v_gene: TRBV18
CDR3aa: CASSFGQGADTQYF; CDR3nt: TGTGCCAGCAGCTTCGGACAGGGGGCAGATACGCAGTATTTT; len: 14; j_gene: TRBJ2-3; abundance: few; d_gene: TRBD1; v_gene: TRBV5-8
CDR3aa: CAWSVLPGGANEKLFF; CDR3nt: TGTGCCTGGAGTGTGCTCCCGGGGGGGGCTAATGAAAAACTGTTTTTT; len: 16; j_gene: TRBJ1-4; abundance: -; d_gene: -; v_gene: TRBV30
CDR3aa: CASSNLAEGQNEQFF; CDR3nt: TGTGCCAGCAGCAATCTAGCGGAGGGGCAAAATGAGCAGTTCTTC; len: 15; j_gene: TRBJ2-1; abundance: -; d_gene: TRBD2; v_gene: TRBV5-6
CDR3aa: CASSLGLAGDRQFF; CDR3nt: TGTGCCAGCAGTTTGGGACTAGCGGGAGACCGGCAGTTCTTC; len: 14; j_gene: TRBJ2-1; abundance: few; d_gene: TRBD2; v_gene: TRBV28
CDR3aa: CSLRGLVKNTDTQYF; CDR3nt: TGCAGCCTCCGCGGGCTAGTGAAAAACACAGATACGCAGTATTTT; len: 15; j_gene: TRBJ2-3; abundance: few; d_gene: -; v_gene: TRBV29-1
CDR3aa: CASRQTGALREAFF; CDR3nt: TGTGCCAGCAGACAAACAGGGGCGTTGAGGGAAGCTTTCTTT; len: 14; j_gene: TRBJ1-1; abundance: -; d_gene: TRBD1; v_gene: TRBV6-1
CDR3aa: CASSEYRVRRQYEQYF; CDR3nt: TGTGCCAGCAGTGAGTACAGGGTTCGTAGGCAATACGAGCAGTACTTC; len: 16; j_gene: TRBJ2-7; abundance: -; d_gene: -; v_gene: TRBV25-1
CDR3aa: CASRNWDSRYEQYF; CDR3nt: TGTGCCAGCAGAAACTGGGACTCCCGCTACGAGCAGTACTTC; len: 14; j_gene: TRBJ2-7; abundance: -; d_gene: -; v_gene: TRBV5-4
CDR3aa: CAITPSGTRTDTQYF; CDR3nt: TGTGCAATAACACCATCAGGGACCCGCACAGATACGCAGTATTTT; len: 15; j_gene: TRBJ2-3; abundance: few; d_gene: -; v_gene: TRBV30
CDR3aa: CASSLAAGYEQYF; CDR3nt: TGTGCCAGCAGTCTAGCGGCTGGCTACGAGCAGTACTTC; len: 13; j_gene: TRBJ2-7; abundance: -; d_gene: TRBD2; v_gene: TRBV6-5
CDR3aa: CAWSGENAGNTIYF; CDR3nt: TGTGCCTGGAGTGGGGAGAACGCTGGAAACACCATATATTTT; len: 14; j_gene: TRBJ1-3; abundance: -; d_gene: -; v_gene: TRBV30
CDR3aa: CASSSGVGAFF; CDR3nt: TGTGCCAGCAGTTCAGGGGTTGGCGCTTTCTTT; len: 11; j_gene: TRBJ1-1; abundance: -; d_gene: -; v_gene: TRBV11-1
CDR3aa: CASSLVPGSTGELFF; CDR3nt: TGTGCCAGCAGCTTAGTTCCAGGATCCACCGGGGAGCTGTTTTTT; len: 15; j_gene: TRBJ2-2; abundance: many; d_gene: -; v_gene: TRBV7-2
CDR3aa: CSAGGGNEQFF; CDR3nt: TGCAGCGCGGGGGGTGGGAATGAGCAGTTCTTC; len: 11; j_gene: TRBJ2-1; abundance: -; d_gene: TRBD2; v_gene: TRBV29-1
CDR3aa: CASSEWASGIISEQFF; CDR3nt: TGTGCCAGCAGTGAATGGGCTAGCGGGATTATCTCTGAGCAGTTCTTC; len: 16; j_gene: TRBJ2-1; abundance: -; d_gene: TRBD2; v_gene: TRBV2
CDR3aa: CASSLGLSEETQYF; CDR3nt: TGTGCCAGCAGCCTGGGACTATCTGAAGAGACCCAGTACTTC; len: 14; j_gene: TRBJ2-5; abundance: few; d_gene: TRBD2; v_gene: TRBV7-3
CDR3aa: CSVRYRGSTDTQYF; CDR3nt: TGCAGCGTCCGGTACAGGGGGAGCACAGATACGCAGTATTTT; len: 14; j_gene: TRBJ2-3; abundance: few; d_gene: TRBD1; v_gene: TRBV29-1
CDR3aa: CAISPTGEETQYF; CDR3nt: TGTGCCATCAGCCCGACAGGGGAAGAGACCCAGTACTTC; len: 13; j_gene: TRBJ2-5; abundance: few; d_gene: TRBD1; v_gene: TRBV10-3
CDR3aa: CASSPSAGTQYF; CDR3nt: TGTGCCAGCAGCCCCTCAGCGGGGACCCAGTACTTC; len: 12; j_gene: TRBJ2-5; abundance: few; d_gene: -; v_gene: TRBV7-2
CDR3aa: CASMVTTTGGFEKLFF; CDR3nt: TGTGCCAGCATGGTCACTACCACAGGGGGCTTTGAAAAACTGTTTTTT; len: 16; j_gene: TRBJ1-4; abundance: -; d_gene: TRBD1; v_gene: TRBV28
CDR3aa: CASSVQGTEAFF; CDR3nt: TGTGCCAGCAGCGTACAAGGGACTGAAGCTTTCTTT; len: 12; j_gene: TRBJ1-1; abundance: few; d_gene: -; v_gene: TRBV7-2
CDR3aa: CASSPGQGINTEAFF; CDR3nt: TGTGCCAGCTCACCCGGACAGGGGATAAACACTGAAGCTTTCTTT; len: 15; j_gene: TRBJ1-1; abundance: -; d_gene: TRBD1; v_gene: TRBV18
CDR3aa: CASSAGLAGETGELFF; CDR3nt: TGCGCCAGCAGCGCGGGACTAGCGGGAGAAACCGGGGAGCTGTTTTTT; len: 16; j_gene: TRBJ2-2; abundance: -; d_gene: TRBD2; v_gene: TRBV5-1
CDR3aa: CASSLGLMAPKFF; CDR3nt: TGTGCCAGCAGCTTAGGCCTGATGGCTCCCAAGTTCTTC; len: 13; j_gene: TRBJ2-1; abundance: -; d_gene: -; v_gene: TRBV11-2
CDR3aa: CASSLGRAQTQYF; CDR3nt: TGTGCCAGCAGCTTAGGGAGGGCACAGACCCAGTACTTC; len: 13; j_gene: TRBJ2-5; abundance: many; d_gene: -; v_gene: TRBV7-2
CDR3aa: CASSQTGFEQYF; CDR3nt: TGTGCCAGCAGCCAGACAGGGTTCGAGCAGTACTTC; len: 12; j_gene: TRBJ2-7; abundance: many; d_gene: TRBD1; v_gene: TRBV28
CDR3aa: CASSWDRDNYGYTF; CDR3nt: TGTGCCAGCAGCTGGGACAGGGACAACTATGGCTACACCTTC; len: 14; j_gene: TRBJ1-2; abundance: -; d_gene: TRBD1; v_gene: TRBV27
CDR3aa: CASSTWDISEQFF; CDR3nt: TGTGCCAGCAGTACATGGGACATTAGCGAGCAGTTCTTC; len: 13; j_gene: TRBJ2-1; abundance: -; d_gene: -; v_gene: TRBV28
CDR3aa: CASSLQVGLSTDTQYF; CDR3nt: TGCGCCAGCAGCTTGCAAGTGGGACTAAGCACAGATACGCAGTATTTT; len: 16; j_gene: TRBJ2-3; abundance: few; d_gene: TRBD2; v_gene: TRBV5-1
CDR3aa: CASSVGTGLGQETQYF; CDR3nt: TGTGCCAGCAGTGTCGGGACAGGGTTAGGACAAGAGACCCAGTACTTC; len: 16; j_gene: TRBJ2-5; abundance: -; d_gene: TRBD1; v_gene: TRBV6-1
CDR3aa: CASSQDRGHVTFF; CDR3nt: TGTGCCAGCAGCCAAGACAGGGGGCATGTTACTTTCTTT; len: 13; j_gene: TRBJ1-1; abundance: -; d_gene: TRBD1; v_gene: TRBV14
CDR3aa: CASSVVRETQYF; CDR3nt: TGTGCCAGCAGTGTGGTCCGGGAGACCCAGTACTTC; len: 12; j_gene: TRBJ2-5; abundance: -; d_gene: -; v_gene: TRBV2
CDR3aa: CAWSVGGVGANVLTF; CDR3nt: TGTGCCTGGAGTGTTGGGGGAGTAGGGGCCAACGTCCTGACTTTC; len: 15; j_gene: TRBJ2-6; abundance: -; d_gene: -; v_gene: TRBV30
CDR3aa: CAWSPRKGTSGRQNEQYF; CDR3nt: TGTGCCTGGAGTCCTCGAAAGGGGACTAGCGGGAGGCAAAACGAGCAGTACTTC; len: 18; j_gene: TRBJ2-7; abundance: few; d_gene: TRBD2; v_gene: TRBV30
CDR3aa: CSVEVGGNYEQYF; CDR3nt: TGCAGCGTTGAAGTAGGGGGAAACTACGAGCAGTACTTC; len: 13; j_gene: TRBJ2-7; abundance: many; d_gene: -; v_gene: TRBV29-1
CDR3aa: CASSLGGVGKQFF; CDR3nt: TGTGCCAGCAGCTTAGGGGGAGTCGGTAAGCAGTTCTTC; len: 13; j_gene: TRBJ2-1; abundance: few; d_gene: -; v_gene: TRBV7-2
CDR3aa: CASSFPAGGGETQYF; CDR3nt: TGTGCCAGCAGCTTTCCAGCGGGAGGGGGGGAGACCCAGTACTTC; len: 15; j_gene: TRBJ2-5; abundance: -; d_gene: TRBD2; v_gene: TRBV5-4
CDR3aa: CASCRTLTDTQYF; CDR3nt: TGTGCCAGCTGCCGGACCCTCACAGATACGCAGTATTTT; len: 13; j_gene: TRBJ2-3; abundance: -; d_gene: -; v_gene: TRBV2
CDR3aa: CASSPRTSGSQETQYF; CDR3nt: TGTGCCAGCTCACCACGGACTAGCGGGAGCCAAGAGACCCAGTACTTC; len: 16; j_gene: TRBJ2-5; abundance: many; d_gene: TRBD2; v_gene: TRBV18
CDR3aa: CASSLPQPTLTGSSYEQYF; CDR3nt: TGTGCCAGCAGCTTACCCCAACCCACGTTGACGGGCAGCTCCTACGAGCAGTACTTC; len: 19; j_gene: TRBJ2-7; abundance: few; d_gene: -; v_gene: TRBV7-3
CDR3aa: CASGSGQGDSYEQYF; CDR3nt: TGTGCTAGTGGTTCAGGGCAGGGAGACTCCTACGAGCAGTACTTC; len: 15; j_gene: TRBJ2-7; abundance: -; d_gene: -; v_gene: TRBV12-5
CDR3aa: CASSLGEGDQPQHF; CDR3nt: TGTGCCAGCAGCTTAGGTGAAGGAGATCAGCCCCAGCATTTT; len: 14; j_gene: TRBJ1-5; abundance: -; d_gene: -; v_gene: TRBV7-8
CDR3aa: CSVAVRGSILNEQFF; CDR3nt: TGCAGCGTTGCGGTGCGCGGGAGTATCCTCAATGAGCAGTTCTTC; len: 15; j_gene: TRBJ2-1; abundance: few; d_gene: TRBD2; v_gene: TRBV29-1
CDR3aa: CSVVLAIQTYEQYF; CDR3nt: TGCAGCGTTGTTTTGGCCATTCAAACCTACGAGCAGTACTTC; len: 14; j_gene: TRBJ2-7; abundance: -; d_gene: -; v_gene: TRBV29-1
CDR3aa: CASSSLRGTYYEQYF; CDR3nt: TGTGCCAGCAGTTCCCTCAGGGGAACTTACTACGAGCAGTACTTC; len: 15; j_gene: TRBJ2-7; abundance: -; d_gene: -; v_gene: TRBV6-5
CDR3aa: CATSRGAGASSYEQYF; CDR3nt: TGTGCCACCAGCAGAGGGGCCGGGGCTAGCTCCTACGAGCAGTACTTC; len: 16; j_gene: TRBJ2-7; abundance: once; d_gene: -; v_gene: TRBV15
CDR3aa: CASSGHRTASTDTQYF; CDR3nt: TGTGCCAGCAGTGGGCACCGAACGGCTAGCACAGATACGCAGTATTTT; len: 16; j_gene: TRBJ2-3; abundance: many; d_gene: -; v_gene: TRBV25-1
CDR3aa: CASSLTYRDSEAFF; CDR3nt: TGTGCCAGCAGCTTAACGTACAGGGATTCTGAAGCTTTCTTT; len: 14; j_gene: TRBJ1-1; abundance: -; d_gene: -; v_gene: TRBV7-3
CDR3aa: CASSRGASLYEQYF; CDR3nt: TGTGCCAGCAGCCGCGGGGCATCCCTCTACGAGCAGTACTTC; len: 14; j_gene: TRBJ2-7; abundance: few; d_gene: -; v_gene: TRBV7-2
CDR3aa: CASSGDGRGYEQFF; CDR3nt: TGTGCCAGCAGTGGGGACGGGAGGGGATATGAGCAGTTCTTC; len: 14; j_gene: TRBJ2-1; abundance: few; d_gene: TRBD2; v_gene: TRBV2
CDR3aa: CASSQVSAGGPTDTQYF; CDR3nt: TGTGCCAGCAGCCAAGTTTCAGCGGGAGGGCCTACAGATACGCAGTATTTT; len: 17; j_gene: TRBJ2-3; abundance: many; d_gene: TRBD2; v_gene: TRBV4-2
CDR3aa: CASSLGGTGANVLTF; CDR3nt: TGCGCCAGCAGCTTGGGAGGAACTGGGGCCAACGTCCTGACTTTC; len: 15; j_gene: TRBJ2-6; abundance: -; d_gene: -; v_gene: TRBV5-1
CDR3aa: CASSHAPGGTYYEQYF; CDR3nt: TGTGCCAGCAGCCACGCACCGGGTGGCACCTACTACGAGCAGTACTTC; len: 16; j_gene: TRBJ2-7; abundance: few; d_gene: -; v_gene: TRBV27
CDR3aa: CASDGRDSGNTIYF; CDR3nt: TGTGCCAGCGACGGCAGGGACTCTGGAAACACCATATATTTT; len: 14; j_gene: TRBJ1-3; abundance: few; d_gene: -; v_gene: TRBV2
CDR3aa: CASSSRTGEETQYF; CDR3nt: TGCGCCAGCAGCTCCCGGACAGGGGAGGAGACCCAGTACTTC; len: 14; j_gene: TRBJ2-5; abundance: few; d_gene: TRBD1; v_gene: TRBV5-1
CDR3aa: CASSLKVALGYGYTF; CDR3nt: TGTGCCAGCAGCTTAAAAGTGGCCCTAGGCTATGGCTACACCTTC; len: 15; j_gene: TRBJ1-2; abundance: -; d_gene: -; v_gene: TRBV7-2